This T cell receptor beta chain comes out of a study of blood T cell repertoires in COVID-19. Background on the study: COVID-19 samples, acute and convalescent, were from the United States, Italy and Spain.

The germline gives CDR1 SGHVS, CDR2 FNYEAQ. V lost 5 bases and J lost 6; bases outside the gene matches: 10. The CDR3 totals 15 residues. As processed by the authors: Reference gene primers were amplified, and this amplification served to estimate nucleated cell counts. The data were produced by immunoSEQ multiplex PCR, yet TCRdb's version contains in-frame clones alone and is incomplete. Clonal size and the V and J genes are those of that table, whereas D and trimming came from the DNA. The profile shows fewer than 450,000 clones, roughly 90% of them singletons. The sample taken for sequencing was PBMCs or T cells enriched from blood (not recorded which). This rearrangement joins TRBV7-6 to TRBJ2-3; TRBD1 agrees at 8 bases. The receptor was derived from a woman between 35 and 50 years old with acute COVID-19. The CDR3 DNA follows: TGTGCCAGCAGCCGCCCCCCAGGGGGCCCCGATACGCAGTATTTT. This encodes CASSRPPGGPDTQYF.